The 18 T cell receptor beta chains below were found in one sample sequenced in a study of shared clonotypes between healthy human individuals. The data were produced by immunoSEQ multiplex PCR, yet TCRdb's version contains in-frame clones alone and is incomplete. The sample comprises approximately 740,000 clones, 80% to 95% of which are singletons, and 24% rests with the top ten. Positive CCR7 selection of CD45RO-negative cells yielded the naive CD8 cells, and terminally differentiated effector memory CD45RA+ cells were excluded. The sample taken for sequencing was naive CD8+ T cells sorted from blood. Receptors originate from a man aged 30 to 39 in good health.

The chain recombines TRBV7-9 with TRBJ2-7, with 8 bases matching TRBD1. Trimming at V came to 4 bases and at J to 5 bases, leaving 7 bases not matched to a gene. This CDR3 region has 14 residues. The germline gives CDR1 SEHNR, CDR2 FQNEAQ (reference sequence). CDR3 sequence reads: CASSSGQEGHEQYF. The DNA of the CDR3 is TGTGCCAGCAGCTCGGGACAGGAAGGCCACGAGCAGTACTTC.

The chain employs TRBV9 and TRBJ1-1, with TRBD1 matching over 7 bases. This CDR3 has 14 amino acids. V trimming: 3 bases; J trimming: 2 bases; junction bases outside the gene matches: 4. Germline assignment: CDR1 SGDLS and CDR2 YYNGEE. CDR3 sequence: CASSGRDSNTEAFF. In DNA, the CDR3 is TGTGCCAGCAGCGGCCGGGACAGTAACACTGAAGCTTTCTTT.

The gene calls are TRBV19 and TRBJ2-7, with 9 bases matching TRBD1. Per the germline V gene, CDR1 is LNHDA and CDR2 is SQIVND (reference sequence). CDR3 length: 15 residues. V lost 4 bases, J lost 5 bases, and 9 bases stayed unmatched. CDR3 nucleotide sequence: TGTGCCAGTAGTAGAATCGGGACAGGGTTAAACGAGCAGTACTTC. Amino acid sequence: CASSRIGTGLNEQYF.

The chain employs TRBV7-9 and TRBJ2-3; possible D gene TRBD1, 6 bases. The ends were cut back, 5 bases at V and 3 bases at J, with 18 bases in the middle. Germline V gene sequence: CDR1 SEHNR, CDR2 FQNEAQ (reference sequence). The CDR3 is made up of 16 amino acids. The CDR3 DNA follows: TGTGCCAGCAGCCTCAGGGGCCGGGTAGTAACAGATACGCAGTATTTT. This encodes CASSLRGRVVTDTQYF.

This chain uses TRBV6-5 with TRBJ2-1, with D uncertain. Trimming took 8 bases from V and 1 from J, leaving 9 bases between them. This CDR3 is built from 13 residues. The germline CDR1 and CDR2 sequences are MNHEY and SVGAGI. The CDR3 nucleotides are TGTGCCAGCGGCAAATCTTCCTACAATGAGCAGTTCTTC. Its translation is CASGKSSYNEQFF.

As regards this clone: Additional DNA sequences in this sample encode the identical CDR3. The J gene is TRBJ1-5, the V gene TRBV28, with a tentative D call TRBD1 (5 bases). The V end lost 6 bases, the J end lost 1 base, and 10 bases lay between the germline ends. This CDR3 contains 14 residues. Germline V CDR1 and CDR2: MDHEN, SYDVKM. The CDR3 nucleotides read TGTGCCAGCAGCCTGGGGGGGAGCAATCAGCCCCAGCATTTT. Protein: CASSLGGSNQPQHF. Full variable domain (missing parts from reference TRBV28 and TRBJ1-5): DVKVTQSSRYLVKRTGEKVFLECVQDMDHENMFWYRQDPGLGLRLIYFSYDVKMKEKGDIPEGYSVSREKKERFSLILESASTNQTSMYLCASSLGGSNQPQHFGDGTRLSIL.

V and J are TRBV5-5 and TRBJ2-2, with TRBD2 as a possible D gene (7 bases). CDR1 is SGHKS, CDR2 YYEKEE, per germline (reference sequence). Trimming cost V 2 bases and J 4 bases, with 15 bases left between them. The CDR3 is 16 residues long. This CDR3 is CASSFPGGASTGELFF. The CDR3, as DNA: TGTGCCAGCAGCTTCCCGGGGGGCGCAAGCACCGGGGAGCTGTTTTTT.

The chain combines TRBV29-1 with TRBJ2-5, with a weak D call TRBD2 (5 bases). CDR3 size: 15 residues. Germline V gene sequence: CDR1 SQVTM, CDR2 ANQGSEA. The germline V and J ends were trimmed by 3 bases and 3 bases, with 17 bases remaining between them. CDR3 in amino acids: CSVEESGDYEETQYF. The CDR3 nucleotides are TGCAGCGTTGAGGAGTCAGGCGACTATGAAGAGACCCAGTACTTC.

The chain carries TRBV4-3 and TRBJ2-1; possible D gene TRBD2, 6 bases. The CDR3 covers 16 residues. V was pared by 8 bases and J by 0 bases, with 17 bases between. CDR1 and CDR2 (germline): LGHNA, YSLEER. The CDR3 DNA follows: TGCGCCAGCTTACCCGACATGACTAGCTCCTACAATGAGCAGTTCTTC. Residues: CASLPDMTSSYNEQFF.

The rearrangement links TRBV6-1 to TRBJ1-5; D remains unclear. Germline V CDR1 and CDR2: MNHNS, SASEGT. This CDR3 has 16 residues. Between the trimmed V and J ends, which lost 0 bases and 5 bases, there was a span of 14 bases. The DNA for the CDR3 is TGTGCCAGCAGTGAAGCGCGATTGGGTTCGGATCAGCCCCAGCATTTT. This codes for CASSEARLGSDQPQHF.

V usage is TRBV7-9 and J usage is TRBJ1-4; the D is unclear. CDR3 length: 14 amino acids. V lost 8 bases to trimming and J lost 6 bases, with 16 bases between them. Germline CDR1 is SEHNR and CDR2 is FQNEAQ (reference sequence). The CDR3 bases are TGTGCCAGCTCAAGAGGAGGGCGGGATGAAAAACTGTTTTTT. This sequence encodes CASSRGGRDEKLFF.

The chain links TRBV7-9 to TRBJ2-7; D tentatively reads TRBD1 or TRBD2 (5 bases each). CDR1 and CDR2 from the germline V gene are SEHNR and FQNEAQ (reference sequence). V shed 5 bases and J shed 11 bases, with 19 bases lying between them. The CDR3 has 13 residues. Here the CDR3 DNA reads TGTGCCAGCAGCGCCGGGACCCCGGCGATGGAGTACTTC. It yields the protein CASSAGTPAMEYF.

CDR3 in DNA: TGTGCCAGCAGCTTTCTTAGGGGGCTCAGCCTCACAGATACGCAGTATTTT. Its protein product is CASSFLRGLSLTDTQYF. The V gene is TRBV7-9, the J gene TRBJ2-3, with 7 bases fitting TRBD1. The CDR3 has 17 amino acids. V shed 3 bases, J shed 2 bases, and the junction held 11 bases outside the gene matches. Germline CDR1 reads SEHNR; CDR2 reads FQNEAQ (reference sequence).

The CDR3 nucleotides read TGTGCCAGCAGCGGAGTCGGCAATGAGCAGTTCTTC. Translating it yields CASSGVGNEQFF. The chain couples TRBV5-5 to TRBJ2-1; D gene unclear. Germline CDR1 reads SGHKS; CDR2 reads YYEKEE (reference sequence). The V gene lost 4 bases and the J gene lost 6 bases, with 8 bases spanning the gap. CDR3 size: 12 residues.

CDR3 bases: TGTGCCAGCAGCCCCTGGACAGGGAGAGATGAAAAACTGTTTTTT. Its protein product is CASSPWTGRDEKLFF. The chain recombines TRBV11-2 with TRBJ1-4; 8 bases fit TRBD1. The ends lost 5 bases at V and 6 bases at J; junction bases unmatched: 8. CDR1 is SGHAT, CDR2 FQNNGV, per germline. The CDR3 is 15 amino acids.

A word on this clone: This same CDR3 is encoded by further DNA sequences in the sample. The chain employs TRBV29-1 and TRBJ2-7, with TRBD1 identical over 9 bases. The CDR3 sequence is 13 residues long. In germline, CDR1 is SQVTM, CDR2 ANQGSEA. Trimming at V came to 2 bases and at J to 4 bases, leaving 3 bases not matched to a gene. The CDR3 is CSVELGTGYEQYF. In DNA, the CDR3 is TGCAGCGTTGAACTAGGGACAGGGTACGAGCAGTACTTC.

The gene calls are TRBV7-6 and TRBJ2-2; D may correspond to TRBD1 or TRBD2 (5 bases each). The CDR3 extends over 17 amino acids. The V gene's germline CDR1 is SGHVS and CDR2 FNYEAQ. The V end was cut by 5 bases, the J end by 4 bases, with 20 bases between. CDR3 region: CASSPTPPGPPTGELFF. The CDR3, as DNA: TGTGCCAGCAGCCCAACTCCCCCGGGACCCCCCACCGGGGAGCTGTTTTTT.

The chain joins TRBV11-2 to TRBJ1-1; possibly TRBD1 for D (5 bases). The CDR3 length is 15 residues. Per the germline V gene, CDR1 is SGHAT and CDR2 is FQNNGV. The V and J ends lost 2 bases and 7 bases respectively, with 17 bases between them. CDR3 in DNA: TGTGCCAGCAGCTTACCTTGGGACCCTTCAAATGAAGCTTTCTTT. It is translated as CASSLPWDPSNEAFF.